This T cell receptor (beta chain) comes out of a study of neoadjuvant anti-PD-1 for oral cavity cancer. Stated time point: after neoadjuvant nivolumab, at surgical resection. Two replicates per tumor sample, mostly from 4.8 ug of genomic DNA. Clones were sequenced by immunoSEQ multiplex PCR, and TCRdb holds only the in-frame ones, with some missing. The sample has over a thousand clones, around 52% seen once. The CDR3 covers 15 residues. CDR1 is SNHLY and CDR2 is FYNNEI in the germline V gene. The ends were cut back, 1 base at V and 5 bases at J, with 14 bases in the middle. With respect to this clone: The antigen remains unidentified.

Findings and caveats of the study: Larger post-treatment preexisting tumor clones tracked with greater tumor shrinkage.

The V gene is TRBV2, the J gene TRBJ2-5; D might be TRBD1 (5 bases). This TCR was sampled from a person between 35 and 79 years old with oral cavity squamous cell carcinoma. The sequenced sample was tumor tissue, obtained after nivolumab (anti-PD-1) treatment. CDR3 in DNA: TGTGCCAGCAGTGAAGTGGGCAGGGCCGGCGAGACCCAGTACTTC. Translating it yields CASSEVGRAGETQYF.